The subject of this entry is one T cell receptor (beta chain). The entry originates in a study of cytomegalovirus exposure and HLA in healthy donors. Germline V gene sequence: CDR1 LNHDA, CDR2 SQIVND (reference sequence). There are 15 residues in the CDR3. Between the trimmed V and J ends, which lost 7 bases and 1 base, there was a span of 14 bases. The repertoire was sequenced with immunoSEQ multiplex PCR; TCRdb's copy has only in-frame clones and lacks some. The sample has around 350,000 clones, 86% seen once. The V and J genes are TRBV19 and TRBJ2-1, with D possibly matching TRBD1 (6 bases). Material for sequencing was PBMCs. This clonotype was sampled from a woman aged 18-29 years in good health and CMV-seronegative. This CDR3 is CASTYRARSYNEQFF. DNA of the CDR3: TGTGCCAGTACGTACAGGGCCAGGTCCTACAATGAGCAGTTCTTC. The whole variable domain, filled in from reference TRBV19 and TRBJ2-1, reads DGGITQSPKYLFRKEGQNVTLSCEQNLNHDAMYWYRQDPGQGLRLIYYSQIVNDFQKGDIAEGYSVSREKKESFPLTVTSAQKNPTAFYLCASTYRARSYNEQFFGPGTRLTVL.